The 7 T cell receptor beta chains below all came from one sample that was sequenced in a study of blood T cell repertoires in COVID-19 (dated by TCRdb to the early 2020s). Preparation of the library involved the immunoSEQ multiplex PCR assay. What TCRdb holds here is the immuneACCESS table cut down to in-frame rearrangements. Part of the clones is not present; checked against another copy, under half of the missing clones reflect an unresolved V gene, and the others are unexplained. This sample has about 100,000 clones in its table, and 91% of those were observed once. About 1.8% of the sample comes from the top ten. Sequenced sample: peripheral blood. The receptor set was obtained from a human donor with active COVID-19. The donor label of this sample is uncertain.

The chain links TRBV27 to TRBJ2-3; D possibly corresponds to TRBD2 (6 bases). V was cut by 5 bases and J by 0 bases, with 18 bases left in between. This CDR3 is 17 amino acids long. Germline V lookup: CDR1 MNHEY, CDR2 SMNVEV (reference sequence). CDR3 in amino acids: CASSDQFSRGSTDTQYF. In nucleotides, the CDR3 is TGTGCCAGCAGTGACCAATTTAGCCGGGGGAGCACAGATACGCAGTATTTT.

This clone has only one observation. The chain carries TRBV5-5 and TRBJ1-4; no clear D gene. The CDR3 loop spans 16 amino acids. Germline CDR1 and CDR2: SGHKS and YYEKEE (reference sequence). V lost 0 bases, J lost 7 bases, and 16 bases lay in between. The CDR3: CASSLAQPEAGEKLFF. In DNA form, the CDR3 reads TGTGCCAGCAGCTTGGCACAGCCGGAAGCTGGTGAAAAACTGTTTTTT.

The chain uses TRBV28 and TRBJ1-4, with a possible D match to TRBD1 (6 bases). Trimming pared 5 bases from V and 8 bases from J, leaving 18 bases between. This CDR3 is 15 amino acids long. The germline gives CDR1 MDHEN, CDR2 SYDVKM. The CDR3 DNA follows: TGTGCCAGCAGTACCGGAGGACAGTGGACGGAAAAACTGTTTTTT. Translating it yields CASSTGGQWTEKLFF.

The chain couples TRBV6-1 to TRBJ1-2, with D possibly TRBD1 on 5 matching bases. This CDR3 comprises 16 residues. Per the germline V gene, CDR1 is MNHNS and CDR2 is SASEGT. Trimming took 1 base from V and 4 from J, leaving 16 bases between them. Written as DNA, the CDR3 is TGTGCCAGCAGTGAAGACGTGACGACAGCGCGCTATGGCTACACCTTC. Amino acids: CASSEDVTTARYGYTF.

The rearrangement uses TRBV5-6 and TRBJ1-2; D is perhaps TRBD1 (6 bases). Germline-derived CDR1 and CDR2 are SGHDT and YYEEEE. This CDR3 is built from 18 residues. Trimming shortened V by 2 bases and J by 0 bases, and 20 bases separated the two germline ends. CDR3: CASSLKGTGTRANYGYTF. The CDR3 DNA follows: TGTGCCAGCAGCTTAAAAGGTACTGGGACAAGAGCTAACTATGGCTACACCTTC.

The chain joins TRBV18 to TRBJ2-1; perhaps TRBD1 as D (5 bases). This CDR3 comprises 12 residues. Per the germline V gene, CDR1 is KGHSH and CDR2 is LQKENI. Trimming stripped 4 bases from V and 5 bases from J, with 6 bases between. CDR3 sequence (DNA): TGTGCCAGCTCACAGACAGACAATGAGCAGTTCTTC. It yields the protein CASSQTDNEQFF.

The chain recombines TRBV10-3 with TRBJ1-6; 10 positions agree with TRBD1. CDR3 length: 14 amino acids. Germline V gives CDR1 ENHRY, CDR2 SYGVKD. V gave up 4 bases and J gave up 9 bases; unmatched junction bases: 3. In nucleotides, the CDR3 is TGTGCCATCAGTGGACAGGGGGCGGGTTCACCCCTCCACTTT. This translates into CAISGQGAGSPLHF.